Below, 13 T cell receptor beta chains from the same sample are listed, as sequenced in a study of shared clonotypes between healthy human individuals. Only in-frame clones appear in the TCRdb table, and some are missing; sequencing was by immunoSEQ multiplex PCR. Among more than 400,000 clones listed, around 73% were seen once. Specimen: PBMCs. These receptors all come from a woman in her 40s in good health. Some clones in this sample may be carry-over from other donors' samples.

As regards this clone: This sample includes further DNA sequences coding for the same CDR3. The chain couples TRBV29-1 to TRBJ2-7, with a tentative D call TRBD1 (6 bases). Trimming shortened V by 6 bases and J by 3 bases, and 12 bases separated the two germline ends. Germline loops: CDR1 SQVTM, CDR2 ANQGSEA. The CDR3 runs to 12 residues. The CDR3 protein is CSVIGGSYEQYF. The CDR3 nucleotides read TGCAGCGTGATTGGGGGCAGCTACGAGCAGTACTTC.

This chain connects TRBV7-2 to TRBJ2-3; 14 bases fit TRBD2. Germline V gene lookup returns CDR1 SGHTA and CDR2 FQGNSA. This CDR3 is 16 amino acids long. V trimming: 5 bases; J trimming: 4 bases; junction bases outside the gene matches: 5. CDR3 nucleotide sequence: TGTGCCAGCAGCCGAGGACTAGCGGGAGGCGCAGATACGCAGTATTTT. This gives the protein CASSRGLAGGADTQYF. The full variable domain, with the rest looked up from reference TRBV7-2 and TRBJ2-3, is GAGVSQSPSNKVTEKGKDVELRCDPISGHTALYWYRQSLGQGLEFLIYFQGNSAPDKSGLPSDRFSAERTGGSVSTLTIQRTQQEDSAVYLCASSRGLAGGADTQYFGPGTRLTVL.

The rearrangement uses TRBV7-2 and TRBJ1-2, with 8 bases lining up with TRBD1. This CDR3 is 16 amino acids long. V was pared by 5 bases and J by 6 bases, with 14 bases of the junction left unmatched. From germline, CDR1 is SGHTA and CDR2 FQGNSA. CDR3 coding DNA: TGTGCCAGCAGCCCCGGAGGTAGCCAGGGGGCGAATGGCTACACCTTC. Translated, it gives CASSPGGSQGANGYTF.

The J gene is TRBJ2-2, the V gene TRBV6-5, with 8 bases that match TRBD2. Germline V gives CDR1 MNHEY, CDR2 SVGAGI. The V segment lost 6 bases and the J segment 2 bases; nucleotides outside the gene matches: 5. This CDR3 has 15 residues. CDR3 in DNA: TGTGCCAGCAGGAGAGCGGGGGCCAACACCGGGGAGCTGTTTTTT. This gives the protein CASRRAGANTGELFF.

The rearrangement joins TRBV10-1 to TRBJ2-2; D possibly corresponds to TRBD1 (6 bases). The CDR3 length is 13 residues. V was pared by 6 bases and J by 6 bases, with 11 bases between. The germline gives CDR1 WNHNN, CDR2 SYGVQD (reference sequence). CDR3 nucleotides: TGCGCCAGCAGAAACTCAGGGGCCGGGGAGCTGTTTTTT. It specifies CASRNSGAGELFF.

The gene calls are TRBV6-1 and TRBJ1-1, with D maybe TRBD1 (6 bases). The V gene's germline CDR1 is MNHNS and CDR2 SASEGT. The V gene lost 7 bases and the J gene lost 5 bases, with 17 bases spanning the gap. This CDR3 spans 14 amino acids. The CDR3 reads CASTVGGLGTEAFF. CDR3 nucleotide sequence: TGTGCCAGCACCGTGGGGGGGCTGGGGACTGAAGCTTTCTTT.

The chain carries TRBV13 and TRBJ2-5; D is perhaps TRBD2 (7 bases). Trimming cost V 5 bases and J 5 bases, with 15 bases left between them. Per the germline V gene, CDR1 is PRHDT and CDR2 is FYEKMQ (reference sequence). The CDR3 spans 14 residues. CDR3 loop: CASSPGGAAETQYF. CDR3 DNA sequence: TGTGCCAGCAGCCCTGGGGGGGCGGCGGAGACCCAGTACTTC.

V gene TRBV25-1 combines with J gene TRBJ1-1; TRBD1 agrees at 7 bases. Germline V gives CDR1 MGHDK, CDR2 SYGVNS. There are 15 residues in the CDR3. V was pared by 3 bases and J by 3 bases, with 7 bases of the junction left unmatched. The CDR3 spells CASSDSRTGDTEAFF. The CDR3 DNA sequence: TGTGCCAGCAGTGATTCGCGAACAGGGGACACTGAAGCTTTCTTT. Variable domain in full (rest from reference TRBV25-1 and TRBJ1-1): EADIYQTPRYLVIGTGKKITLECSQTMGHDKMYWYQQDPGMELHLIHYSYGVNSTEKGDLSSESTVSRIRTEHFPLTLESARPSHTSQYLCASSDSRTGDTEAFFGQGTRLTVV.

The rearrangement joins TRBV1 to TRBJ2-6. TRBV1 is classified as a pseudogene. The CDR3 contains 13 residues. DNA for the CDR3: TGCACCAGCAGTGAAAGTCGGGCCAACGTCCTGACTTTC. It translates to CTSSESRANVLTF.

The chain uses TRBV18 and TRBJ1-2; 8 nucleotides match TRBD1. Unmatched junction bases numbered 20, after V lost 6 bases and J lost 5 bases. The germline V gene has CDR1 KGHSH and CDR2 LQKENI. CDR3 length: 18 residues. CDR3 in DNA: TGTGCCAGCTCCTCAAACCGGGACAGGATGACTCTCATTTATGGCTACACCTTC. Translated, it gives CASSSNRDRMTLIYGYTF. The whole variable domain, filled in from reference TRBV18 and TRBJ1-2, reads NAGVMQNPRHLVRRRGQEARLRCSPMKGHSHVYWYRQLPEEGLKFMVYLQKENIIDESGMPKERFSAEFPKEGPSILRIQQVVRGDSAAYFCASSSNRDRMTLIYGYTFGSGTRLTVV.

This CDR3 is CASSKGDTKGHEQYF. The CDR3 nucleotides are TGTGCCAGCAGCAAAGGTGATACAAAGGGCCACGAGCAGTACTTC. The genes are TRBV21-1 and TRBJ2-7. TRBV21-1 is classified as a pseudogene. The CDR3 has 15 residues.

This clone was observed a single time. This chain uses TRBV7-9 with TRBJ1-6; TRBD1 matches 10 bases. The trim removed 5 bases at V and 9 bases at J, leaving 10 bases unmatched. Per the germline V gene, CDR1 is SEHNR and CDR2 is FQNEAQ (reference sequence). This CDR3 has 16 residues. In DNA, the CDR3 is TGTGCCAGCAGCCGCCTAGGGACAGGGGTCAGTTCACCCCTCCACTTT. Protein sequence: CASSRLGTGVSSPLHF.

For the CDR3, the DNA is TGCGCCAGCAGCGTGTTTGGGTTGGGGGGAGACCCCAATGAGCAGTTCTTC. Protein sequence: CASSVFGLGGDPNEQFF. The rearrangement links TRBV5-1 to TRBJ2-1, with D perhaps matching TRBD2 (6 bases). This CDR3 region has 17 residues. V gave up 4 bases and J gave up 6 bases, with 23 bases separating them. Germline CDR1 and CDR2: SGHRS and YFSETQ. Drawing the rest from reference TRBV5-1 and TRBJ2-1, the complete variable domain is KAGVTQTPRYLIKTRGQQVTLSCSPISGHRSVSWYQQTPGQGLQFLFEYFSETQRNKGNFPGRFSGRQFSNSRSEMNVSTLELGDSALYLCASSVFGLGGDPNEQFFGPGTRLTVL.